This TCR beta chain derives from a study of kidney transplant recipient with SARS-CoV-2 infection. Germline CDR1 reads LGHDT; CDR2 reads YNNKEL (reference sequence). The CDR3 totals 17 residues. Trimming took 3 bases from V and 4 from J, leaving 21 bases between them. This clonotype was detected many times. Using its own MiXCR run on the reads, TCRdb lists one record per CDR3 protein. The sample has roughly 250,000 distinct CDR3 sequences; around 30% are singletons. This TCR derives from a male patient aged 30 to 39 who had COVID-19 and was a kidney transplant recipient. A subset of T cells may come from the graft donor. The rearrangement links TRBV3-1 to TRBJ1-1; D unresolved. The material was a blood sample, obtained at baseline and on day 111 from a kidney transplant recipient. The CDR3 bases are TGTGCCAGCAGCCATCTATATCCCATTTCAATTCGCACTGAAGCTTTCTTT. Its translation: CASSHLYPISIRTEAFF.